This T cell receptor (beta chain) stems from a study of OX40 agonist ivuxolimab in advanced cancers. TCRdb's table, derived via immunoSEQ multiplex PCR, lists solely in-frame clones and lacks some. The sample records under 95,000 clones, approximately 86% being singletons. The CDR3 sequence is 14 residues long. V gave up 5 bases and J gave up 3 bases, with 11 bases separating them. Germline assignment: CDR1 SEHNR and CDR2 FQNEAQ (reference sequence). The receptor's source is an adult with an advanced solid tumor such as melanoma, head and neck, liver or kidney cancer. The V and J genes are TRBV7-9 and TRBJ1-5, with D possibly matching TRBD1 (6 bases). Sequencing used CD4+ or CD8+ T cells sorted from blood, obtained in a trial of the OX40 agonist ivuxolimab. The CDR3 reads CASSGDRLNQPQHF. The CDR3 DNA follows: TGTGCCAGCAGCGGCGACAGGCTCAATCAGCCCCAGCATTTT. Together with reference TRBV7-9 and TRBJ1-5, the CDR3 gives the full variable domain: DTGVSQNPRHKITKRGQNVTFRCDPISEHNRLYWYRQTLGQGPEFLTYFQNEAQLEKSRLLSDRFSAERPKGSFSTLEIQRTEQGDSAMYLCASSGDRLNQPQHFGDGTRLSIL.